This T cell receptor (beta chain) was profiled in a study of radiation and T cells in renal cell carcinoma. As regards this clone: Its antigen is not known.

Clones were read by immunoSEQ multiplex PCR, and TCRdb kept only the in-frame ones, dropping some. The sample lists 24,000 or so clones, roughly 64% occurring once. Study conclusions and caveats: In nephrectomy-only tumors, top 100 clonotypes averaged approximately 40%, versus around 50% irradiated.

Sample treatment: treatment-naive control, cytoreductive nephrectomy. Controls were unirradiated tumors from treatment-naive cytoreductive nephrectomy patients. The patient's renal cell carcinoma had clear cell pathology. The V gene's germline CDR1 is LNHNV and CDR2 YYDKDF (reference sequence). The ends were cut back, 5 bases at V and 4 bases at J, with 14 bases in the middle. The CDR3 totals 14 residues. The sequencing used tumor tissue, collected from a patient whose treatment was nephrectomy without radiotherapy. The chain combines TRBV15 with TRBJ1-2; D is unclear. The receptor's source is a man aged 40-49 years with renal cell carcinoma. DNA for the CDR3: TGTGCCACCAGCGATGGGAGGCAAGCCTATGGCTACACCTTC. This gives the protein CATSDGRQAYGYTF.